The 21 T cell receptor beta chains below all came from one sample that was sequenced in a study of blood T cell repertoires in COVID-19. Some clones are missing from TCRdb's copy, which holds only in-frame ones; the method was immunoSEQ multiplex PCR. The profile shows around 160,000 clones, over 70% of them singletons. Material: PBMCs or T cells enriched from blood (not recorded which). Receptor source: a woman aged 55-69 years who had recovered from COVID-19.

The rearrangement uses TRBV5-1 and TRBJ2-7; TRBD2 might be the D (6 bases). This CDR3 region has 15 residues. CDR1 is SGHRS, CDR2 YFSETQ, per germline. The V gene lost 6 bases and the J gene lost 6 bases, with 22 bases spanning the gap. The CDR3 spells CASNEAGHQYGEQYF. For the CDR3, the DNA is TGCGCCAGCAACGAAGCGGGCCACCAGTACGGCGAGCAGTACTTC.

V usage is TRBV5-1 and J usage is TRBJ2-3; 10 bases fit TRBD1. The CDR3 has 15 amino acids. V dropped 1 base and J dropped 7; count of bases not matched to a gene: 6. CDR1 is SGHRS, CDR2 YFSETQ, per germline. This CDR3 is CASSLRTGGGNTQYF. The CDR3 nucleotides are TGCGCCAGCAGCTTGAGGACAGGGGGAGGGAATACGCAGTATTTT.

The chain combines TRBV10-1 with TRBJ2-7; 11 nucleotides line up with TRBD2. Germline-derived CDR1 and CDR2 are WNHNN and SYGVQD (reference sequence). J lost 5 bases, V lost 0 bases, and 3 bases had no gene match. The CDR3 has 15 amino acids. The CDR3 region has the DNA TGCGCCAGCAGTGAGTCTAGGGGACTAGCGGACGAGCAGTACTTC. The encoded protein is CASSESRGLADEQYF.

V and J are TRBV3-1 (or the pseudogene TRBV3-2) and TRBJ1-5; tentatively, D is TRBD1 (6 bases). Per the germline V gene, CDR1 is LGHDT and CDR2 is YNNKEL (reference sequence). The CDR3 covers 16 residues. V lost 1 base and J lost 3, with 13 bases in between. CDR3 region: CASSQAGGGNNQPQHF. CDR3 nucleotide sequence: TGTGCCAGCAGCCAAGCGGGAGGGGGGAACAATCAGCCCCAGCATTTT.

This chain uses TRBV12-3 or TRBV12-4 with TRBJ1-2; D may be TRBD1 (5 bases). The CDR3 loop spans 13 amino acids. V gave up 5 bases and J gave up 5 bases, with 12 bases separating them. The CDR3 nucleotides read TGTGCCAGCAGTCCGGAGACAGTTTATGGCTACACCTTC. This sequence encodes CASSPETVYGYTF.

V and J are TRBV5-1 and TRBJ1-4; a weak D match, TRBD1 (6 bases). Trimming shortened V by 2 bases and J by 8 bases, and 16 bases separated the two germline ends. CDR3 length: 15 residues. Germline-derived CDR1 and CDR2 are SGHRS and YFSETQ. CDR3 sequence: CASSFGQPGGEKLFF. The DNA for the CDR3 is TGCGCCAGCAGCTTCGGACAGCCTGGAGGCGAAAAACTGTTTTTT.

The V gene is TRBV6-1, the J gene TRBJ1-2; 7 bases map to TRBD1. The CDR3 is made up of 14 amino acids. Trimming cost V 1 base and J 4 bases; bases outside gene matches: 3. Germline V CDR1 and CDR2: MNHNS, SASEGT. The CDR3 loop is CASSEVTGVYGYTF. CDR3 DNA: TGTGCCAGCAGTGAAGTAACAGGGGTCTATGGCTACACCTTC.

As DNA, the CDR3 is TGCGCCAGCAGCCAAGATTCTTCGGGGTCTCACTACGAGCAGTACTTC. It specifies CASSQDSSGSHYEQYF. The gene calls are TRBV4-1 and TRBJ2-7; perhaps TRBD2 as D (5 bases). The V gene lost 0 bases and the J gene lost 3 bases, with 15 bases spanning the gap. The CDR3 contains 16 residues. Germline V gene lookup returns CDR1 MGHRA and CDR2 YSYEKL.

This clone has only a few counts. The chain combines TRBV5-5 with TRBJ2-7; 13 nucleotides align to TRBD2. The CDR3 has 15 amino acids. The germline V gene encodes CDR1 SGHKS and CDR2 YYEKEE (reference sequence). The junction had 2 bases not matched to a gene; V was cut back by 4 bases and J by 1 base. Here the CDR3 DNA reads TGTGCCAGCAGCCTGGGACTAGCGGGGTCCTACGAGCAGTACTTC. Protein sequence: CASSLGLAGSYEQYF.

The DNA of the CDR3 is TGCGCCAGCAGCCCTGGAGGCTCTGGGGCCAACGTCCTGACTTTC. It yields the protein CASSPGGSGANVLTF. V and J are TRBV5-1 and TRBJ2-6; D might be TRBD2 (5 bases). V was trimmed by 4 bases and J by 0 bases, leaving 8 bases between them. There are 15 residues in the CDR3. Per germline, CDR1 SGHRS and CDR2 YFSETQ.

The chain recombines TRBV11-2 with TRBJ2-7; 16 bases are a match to TRBD2. Germline assignment: CDR1 SGHAT and CDR2 FQNNGV. The CDR3 contains 19 residues. With 2 bases clipped from V and 0 bases from J, the junction kept 7 bases outside the gene matches. This CDR3 is CASSLYGGLAGGSSYEQYF. DNA for the CDR3: TGTGCCAGCAGCTTATATGGGGGACTAGCGGGAGGGAGCTCCTACGAGCAGTACTTC.

The chain recombines TRBV7-9 with TRBJ1-2; D is undetermined. CDR3 size: 13 residues. Germline CDR1 reads SEHNR; CDR2 reads FQNEAQ (reference sequence). V was shortened by 7 bases and J by 6 bases, with 15 bases between the two germline ends. This chain's CDR3 is CASTPRGEDGYTF. The CDR3 coding sequence is TGTGCCAGCACCCCCCGGGGTGAGGATGGCTACACCTTC.

The V call is TRBV30, the J call TRBJ2-5; D gene unclear. This CDR3 is built from 14 residues. Germline loops: CDR1 GTSNPN, CDR2 SVGIG (reference sequence). V shed 0 bases and J shed 2 bases, with 10 bases lying between them. The CDR3 reads CAWSVDSTQETQYF. CDR3 DNA: TGTGCCTGGAGTGTAGACTCGACGCAAGAGACCCAGTACTTC.

This clone was found a few times. The rearrangement uses TRBV5-5 and TRBJ1-3; 7 positions match TRBD1. J was trimmed by 0 bases and V by 5 bases; bases with no gene match: 5. Germline lookup yields CDR1 SGHKS and CDR2 YYEKEE (reference sequence). The length of the CDR3 is 15 residues. The CDR3 DNA reads as TGTGCCAGCAGAACGGGACAGAACTCTGGAAACACCATATATTTT. Its protein product is CASRTGQNSGNTIYF. Looking up the rest from reference TRBV5-5 and TRBJ1-3 gives the full variable domain: DAGVTQSPTHLIKTRGQQVTLRCSPISGHKSVSWYQQVLGQGPQFIFQYYEKEERGRGNFPDRFSARQFPNYSSELNVNALLLGDSALYLCASRTGQNSGNTIYFGEGSWLTVV.

The genes are TRBV2 and TRBJ1-5; D perhaps matches TRBD1 (6 bases). The CDR3 is made up of 14 amino acids. Trimming pared 6 bases from V and 3 bases from J, leaving 12 bases between. Germline assignment: CDR1 SNHLY and CDR2 FYNNEI. The CDR3 region has the DNA TGTGCCAGCAGCAGAGACAGGAACAATCAGCCCCAGCATTTT. This gives the protein CASSRDRNNQPQHF.

The chain carries TRBV9 and TRBJ2-3; 8 bases fit TRBD2. Germline assignment: CDR1 SGDLS and CDR2 YYNGEE. The ends lost 4 bases at V and 6 bases at J; junction bases unmatched: 13. The CDR3 extends over 16 amino acids. The CDR3 DNA reads as TGTGCCAGCAGCACCGCGGCCGGGGGGGCCCCGGATACGCAGTATTTT. Its protein is CASSTAAGGAPDTQYF.

This chain links TRBV11-2 with TRBJ1-1; perhaps TRBD1 as D (6 bases). The ends were cut back, 4 bases at V and 1 base at J, with 13 bases in the middle. The germline CDR1 and CDR2 sequences are SGHAT and FQNNGV. This CDR3 region has 15 residues. This CDR3 is CASSSTQGTNTEAFF. CDR3 nucleotides: TGTGCCAGCAGCTCGACACAGGGCACGAACACTGAAGCTTTCTTT.

The gene calls are TRBV7-2 and TRBJ2-7; TRBD2 is a possible D gene (6 bases). Germline V gene data show CDR1 as SGHTA and CDR2 as FQGNSA. V lost 1 base and J 1 base, leaving 11 bases between the germline ends. The CDR3 totals 15 residues. CDR3 region: CASSLGSSASYEQYF. The DNA for the CDR3 is TGTGCCAGCAGCTTAGGCTCTAGCGCTTCCTACGAGCAGTACTTC.

About this clone: This sample also contains other DNA sequences that code for the same CDR3. The chain employs TRBV29-1 and TRBJ1-1; 7 bases are shared with TRBD1. V lost 5 bases to trimming and J lost 1 base; unmatched junction nucleotides: 1. The germline V gene encodes CDR1 SQVTM and CDR2 ANQGSEA. This CDR3 region has 12 residues. In nucleotides, the CDR3 is TGCAGCGTTCGACAGGGGAACACTGAAGCTTTCTTT. Its translation: CSVRQGNTEAFF.

The chain links TRBV28 to TRBJ1-4, with D tentatively TRBD1 (6 bases). This CDR3 has 13 amino acids. Germline assignment: CDR1 MDHEN and CDR2 SYDVKM. Trimming removed 3 bases from V and 8 bases from J, with 10 bases in between. Here the CDR3 reads CASSFGTLEKLFF. CDR3 DNA sequence: TGTGCCAGCAGTTTTGGGACACTGGAAAAACTGTTTTTT.

The CDR3 nucleotides read TGTGCCACCAGCAGAGACCCCAGGGAAAGGGGCACTGAAGCTTTCTTT. Its translation: CATSRDPRERGTEAFF. V is TRBV15 and J is TRBJ1-1; D may be TRBD1 (5 bases). In germline, CDR1 is LNHNV, CDR2 YYDKDF (reference sequence). V dropped 0 bases and J dropped 4 bases, with 15 bases sitting between them. The length of the CDR3 is 16 residues.